One T cell receptor (beta chain) is described in this entry. Its specificity is not known. This CDR3 comprises 11 residues. V was clipped by 0 bases and J by 10 bases, with 5 bases between them. Germline CDR1 reads SGHNT; CDR2 reads YYREEE (reference sequence). The source of the sample is a study of cytomegalovirus exposure and HLA in healthy donors. Study-level findings and limits: The authors judged a highly shared variant cluster likely a sequencing artifact. Follow-up analysis later connected one missense variant in DCLRE1C with trimming of TCR beta V- and J-genes. It was reportedly the case that the classifier diagnosed cytomegalovirus status with high specificity and sensitivity.

The PCR employed 60 Vbeta primers together with 13 Jbeta primers. Data came from immunoSEQ multiplex PCR; TCRdb stores just in-frame clones and leaves some out. The sample yields some 110,000 clones, over 60% seen once. The sequence derives from a woman aged 18-29 years in good health and CMV-seropositive. The specimen sequenced was PBMCs. The gene calls are TRBV5-4 and TRBJ2-1, with unresolved D. CDR3 nucleotides: TGTGCCAGCAGCTTGGGGCGGGAGCAGTTCTTC. It specifies CASSLGREQFF.